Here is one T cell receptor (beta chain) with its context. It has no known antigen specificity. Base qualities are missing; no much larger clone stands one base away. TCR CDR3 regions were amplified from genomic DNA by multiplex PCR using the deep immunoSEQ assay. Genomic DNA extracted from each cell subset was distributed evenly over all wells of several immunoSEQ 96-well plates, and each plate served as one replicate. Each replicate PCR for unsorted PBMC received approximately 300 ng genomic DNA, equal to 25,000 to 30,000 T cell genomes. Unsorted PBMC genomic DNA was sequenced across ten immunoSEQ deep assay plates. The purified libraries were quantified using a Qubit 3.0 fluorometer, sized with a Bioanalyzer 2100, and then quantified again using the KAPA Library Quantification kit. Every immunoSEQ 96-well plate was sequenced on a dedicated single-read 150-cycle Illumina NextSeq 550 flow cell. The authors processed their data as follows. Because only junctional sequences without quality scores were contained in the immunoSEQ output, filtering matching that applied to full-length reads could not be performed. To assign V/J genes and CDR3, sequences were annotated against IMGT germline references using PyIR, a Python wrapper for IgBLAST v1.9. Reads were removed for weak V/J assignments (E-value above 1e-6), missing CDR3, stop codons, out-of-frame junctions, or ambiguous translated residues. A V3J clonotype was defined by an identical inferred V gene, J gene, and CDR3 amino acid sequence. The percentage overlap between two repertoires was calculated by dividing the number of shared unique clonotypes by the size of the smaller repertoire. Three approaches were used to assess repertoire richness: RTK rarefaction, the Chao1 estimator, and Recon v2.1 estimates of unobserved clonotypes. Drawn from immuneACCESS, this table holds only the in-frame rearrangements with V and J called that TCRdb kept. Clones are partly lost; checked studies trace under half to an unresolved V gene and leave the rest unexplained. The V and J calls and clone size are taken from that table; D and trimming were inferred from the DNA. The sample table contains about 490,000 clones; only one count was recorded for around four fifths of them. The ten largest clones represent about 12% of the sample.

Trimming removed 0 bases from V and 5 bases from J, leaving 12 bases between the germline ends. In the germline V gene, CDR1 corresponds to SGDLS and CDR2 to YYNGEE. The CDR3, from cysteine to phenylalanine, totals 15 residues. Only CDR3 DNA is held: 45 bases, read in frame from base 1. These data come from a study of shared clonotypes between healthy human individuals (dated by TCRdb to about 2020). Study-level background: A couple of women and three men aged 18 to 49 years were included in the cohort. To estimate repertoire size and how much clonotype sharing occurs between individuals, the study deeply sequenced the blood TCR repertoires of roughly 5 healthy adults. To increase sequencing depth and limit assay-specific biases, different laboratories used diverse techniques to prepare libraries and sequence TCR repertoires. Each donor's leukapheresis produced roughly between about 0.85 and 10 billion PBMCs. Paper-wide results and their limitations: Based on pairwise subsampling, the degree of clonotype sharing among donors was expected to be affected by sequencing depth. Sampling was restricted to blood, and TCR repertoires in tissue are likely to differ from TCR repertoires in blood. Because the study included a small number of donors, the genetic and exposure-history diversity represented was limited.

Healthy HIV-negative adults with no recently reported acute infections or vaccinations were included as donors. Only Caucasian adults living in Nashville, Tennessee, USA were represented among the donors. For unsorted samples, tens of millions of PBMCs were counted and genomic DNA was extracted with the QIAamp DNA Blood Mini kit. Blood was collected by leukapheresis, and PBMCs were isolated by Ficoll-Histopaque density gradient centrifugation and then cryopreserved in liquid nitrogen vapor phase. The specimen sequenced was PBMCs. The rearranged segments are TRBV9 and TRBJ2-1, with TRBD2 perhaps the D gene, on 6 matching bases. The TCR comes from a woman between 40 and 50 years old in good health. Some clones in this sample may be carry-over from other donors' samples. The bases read TGTGCCAGCAGCGTAGGCCGGGAGTACCACAATGAGCAGTTCTTC. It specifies CASSVGREYHNEQFF.